This TCR beta chain was recovered during a study of early T cells in non-severe SARS-CoV-2 infection. Study information: Unsorted whole blood bulk RNA was sequenced, with unpaired chains. Whole-study findings and limits: The matching step, a VDJdb search, favored anti-spike CD8 responses and missed private and CD4 specificities.

Attached unique molecular identifiers marked individual cDNA molecules. One entry per CDR3 protein, called by TCRdb with MiXCR from the 5' RACE reads. The table records about 71,000 distinct CDR3 sequences, around 12% of them present only once. This clonotype came up many times. The antigen is undetermined. Trimming cost V 6 bases and J 0 bases, with 24 bases left between them. The CDR3 spans 19 residues. Per the germline V gene, CDR1 is MNHNY and CDR2 is SVGAGI (reference sequence). This clonotype was sampled from an adult who was a healthcare worker with PCR-confirmed SARS-CoV-2 infection or an uninfected control (not recorded which). The sample consisted of whole blood, taken at baseline. This chain links TRBV6-6 with TRBJ1-3; D is possibly TRBD1 (5 bases). CDR3: CASSLGTSLNPNSGNTIYF. The CDR3 DNA is TGTGCCAGCAGCCTTGGGACCTCCCTGAACCCCAACTCTGGAAACACCATATATTTT.